These T cell receptor beta chains were read from a single sample in a study of cytotoxic CD8 clonotypes in ibrutinib-treated CLL. Method: immunoSEQ multiplex PCR; TCRdb's copy keeps in-frame clones and lacks some. Among hundreds of thousands of clones listed, 70% were seen once. Sequences were derived from PBMCs, sampled after 24 months of ibrutinib treatment. The receptors originated from a human donor with chronic lymphocytic leukemia. The CDR3 runs from the conserved cysteine through the conserved F or W. D genes are given only for firm matches. Not all rows give a size; the values are once, few, many and, for expanded clones, a class.

clone_size,v_call,j_call,d_call,cdr3_nt,cdr3_aa
.,TRBV7-6,TRBJ2-7,TRBD2,TGTGCCAGCAGCTTGGGACTAGTGGAAGCGGGCGAGCAGTACTTC,CASSLGLVEAGEQYF
.,TRBV29-1,TRBJ2-7,TRBD2,TGCAGCGTCCACTTGACTAGCGGGAGATCCTACGAGCAGTACTTC,CSVHLTSGRSYEQYF
.,TRBV11-2,TRBJ2-1,TRBD2,TGTGCCAGCACCTACCCCGGGGGTGGACTAGCCAATGAGCAGTTCTTC,CASTYPGGGLANEQFF
.,TRBV19,TRBJ2-7,TRBD1,TGTGCCAGTAGTTGGGGACAGGGGTCGGGGGAGCAGTACTTC,CASSWGQGSGEQYF
.,TRBV6-6,TRBJ1-2,.,TGTGCCAGCAGAGGAGAGGGTTTAGCAAACTATGGCTACACCTTC,CASRGEGLANYGYTF
.,TRBV29-1,TRBJ2-7,.,TGCAGTGCCCCCAGGGCCTACGAGCAGTACTTC,CSAPRAYEQYF
.,TRBV7-9,TRBJ1-3,.,TGTGCCAGCAGCTCATTCGGACAGCTATCGGAAAACACCATATATTTT,CASSSFGQLSENTIYF
once,TRBV18,TRBJ2-7,TRBD1,TGTGCCAGCTCACCAATAGTACAGGGGGGCTTTCGCATGTACTTC,CASSPIVQGGFRMYF
.,TRBV7-6,TRBJ1-4,.,TGTGCCAGCAGCTTAGAGTGGACAACTAATGAAAAACTGTTTTTT,CASSLEWTTNEKLFF
.,TRBV7-6,TRBJ2-2,.,TGTGCCAGCAGCTTAACCCAGGGTCCTACCGGGGAGCTGTTTTTT,CASSLTQGPTGELFF
.,TRBV9,TRBJ2-2,.,TGTGCCAGCAGCGTAGTAGGGGCGGGCGGGGAGCTGTTTTTT,CASSVVGAGGELFF
.,TRBV25-1,TRBJ1-4,.,TGTGCCAGCAGTCTCGGGGAAAAACTGTTTTTT,CASSLGEKLFF
.,TRBV6-5,TRBJ2-7,.,TGTGCCAGCAGTTACTCAACCGGCCCAATCGGCGAGCAGTACTTC,CASSYSTGPIGEQYF
.,TRBV19,TRBJ2-4,.,TGTGCCAGTAGCCGCTTCTACCTTGACATTCAGTACTTC,CASSRFYLDIQYF
.,TRBV28,TRBJ2-1,.,TGTGCCAGCAGTTTAGCTCGGTACAATGAGCAGTTCTTC,CASSLARYNEQFF
.,TRBV27,TRBJ2-7,.,TGTGCCAGCAGTTGGAGGGGTGGCTCCTACGAGCAGTACTTC,CASSWRGGSYEQYF
.,TRBV5-1,TRBJ2-5,TRBD1,TGCGCCAGCAGCTTGGCTGGGACAGGTCCACATTTCCAAGAGACCCAGTACTTC,CASSLAGTGPHFQETQYF
.,TRBV19,TRBJ2-3,TRBD2,TGTGCCAGTAGTATAATAGAGGGCGGGACTAGCGGGAGAGCAAGCACAGATACGCAGTATTTT,CASSIIEGGTSGRASTDTQYF
.,TRBV19,TRBJ2-1,.,TGTGCCAGTAGTATACGCGGGAACTCCTACAATGAGCAGTTCTTC,CASSIRGNSYNEQFF
.,TRBV5-8,TRBJ2-7,TRBD2,TGTGCCAGCAGCTTGGGGGGACTAGCGGGACGGTACGAGCAGTACTTC,CASSLGGLAGRYEQYF
.,TRBV27,TRBJ2-1,.,TGTGCCAGCAGTGGCCCCGGGGATAGTTACAATGAGCAGTTCTTC,CASSGPGDSYNEQFF
few,TRBV28,TRBJ2-5,.,TGTGCCAGCAGTCCTGCGGGCGCAGAGACCCAGTACTTC,CASSPAGAETQYF
.,TRBV30,TRBJ2-1,TRBD2,TGTGCCTGGACCTGGGGACTAGCGGGAGGCGATGAGCAGTTCTTC,CAWTWGLAGGDEQFF
.,TRBV13,TRBJ2-3,TRBD2,TGTGCCAGCAGCTTACTGATAAGCGGGAGGGACACAGATACGCAGTATTTT,CASSLLISGRDTDTQYF
.,TRBV7-8,TRBJ1-1,.,TGTGCCAGCAGCCCATGGAGGGGGGGCACTGAAGCTTTCTTT,CASSPWRGGTEAFF
.,TRBV2,TRBJ2-3,.,TGTGCCAGCCTCGTCGGGAACACAGATACGCAGTATTTT,CASLVGNTDTQYF
few,TRBV27,TRBJ1-5,.,TGTGCCAGCAGCCGATGGGGGCAGGGGAGCAATCAGCCCCAGCATTTT,CASSRWGQGSNQPQHF
.,TRBV27,TRBJ2-7,.,TGTGCCAGCAGTTACAGTCAGGGCTCCTACGAGCAGTACTTC,CASSYSQGSYEQYF
few,TRBV6-5,TRBJ1-1,TRBD1,TGTGCCAGCAAGACGACAGGGCGACCTGAAGCTTTCTTT,CASKTTGRPEAFF
.,TRBV19,TRBJ1-2,.,TGTGCCAGTAGTATCGGCGGACTGGACGGCTACACCTTC,CASSIGGLDGYTF
.,TRBV18,TRBJ2-1,.,TGTGCCAGCTCACCGAGCGCCCAACGTGAGCAGTTCTTC,CASSPSAQREQFF
.,TRBV6-5,TRBJ2-3,TRBD1,TGTGCCAGCAGTTACGAAACAGGGGACGATACGCAGTATTTT,CASSYETGDDTQYF
.,TRBV5-8,TRBJ2-3,.,TGTGCCAGCAGCTTGCGGGGTAGTACAGATACGCAGTATTTT,CASSLRGSTDTQYF
.,TRBV19,TRBJ1-3,.,TGTGCCAGTAGTAAACACCTTGGAAACACCATATATTTT,CASSKHLGNTIYF
.,TRBV2,TRBJ1-3,.,TGTGCCAGCATATCAGAGGGGAACACCATATATTTT,CASISEGNTIYF
.,TRBV6-6,TRBJ1-1,TRBD1,TGTGCCAGCAGCCCGACAGGGGCCACTGAAGCTTTCTTT,CASSPTGATEAFF
few,TRBV5-1,TRBJ2-7,.,TGCGCCAGCAGCTTGGGGCAGGGGTTCGAGCAGTACTTC,CASSLGQGFEQYF
once,TRBV27,TRBJ2-5,TRBD2,TGTGCCAGCAGTTTATCAAGCGGGAGAGGAGAGACCCAGTACTTC,CASSLSSGRGETQYF
.,TRBV5-1,TRBJ1-4,.,TGCGCCAGCAGCTTGAGTGCGGAACGGCGTGAAAAACTGTTTTTT,CASSLSAERREKLFF
.,TRBV6-5,TRBJ2-1,.,TGTGCCAGCAGTTTCACAGAGAGCTCCTACAATGAGCAGTTCTTC,CASSFTESSYNEQFF
.,TRBV10-2,TRBJ2-5,TRBD1,TGCGCCAGCAGGAGGGACAGTCAAGAGACCCAGTACTTC,CASRRDSQETQYF
once,TRBV27,TRBJ2-1,.,TGTGCCAGCAGTTTATTGTCTAGCTTCGGCATTTACAATGAGCAGTTCTTC,CASSLLSSFGIYNEQFF
once,TRBV4-2,TRBJ1-5,.,TGTGCCAGCAGCCAAGGATCGGACCCAAGCAATCAGCCCCAGCATTTT,CASSQGSDPSNQPQHF
.,TRBV6-5,TRBJ2-2,.,TGTGCCAGCAGTACCGGTACGAACACCGGGGAGCTGTTTTTT,CASSTGTNTGELFF
.,TRBV9,TRBJ2-7,TRBD1,TGTGCCAGCAGCGCCCCGGGCAGGGGGCGCTGGGAGCAGTACTTC,CASSAPGRGRWEQYF
.,TRBV9,TRBJ2-5,.,TGTGCCAGCAGCGTAGCTACTGAGGGGGGGACCCAGTACTTC,CASSVATEGGTQYF
.,TRBV18,TRBJ2-7,.,TGTGCCAGCTCACCAGGGCGGACCTCCTACGAGCAGTACTTC,CASSPGRTSYEQYF
.,TRBV11-3,TRBJ2-1,TRBD1,TGTGCCAGCAGTACCGGACAGGGTGGCAATGAGCAGTTCTTC,CASSTGQGGNEQFF
.,TRBV19,TRBJ2-5,.,TGTGCCAGTAGTAAGCGGGCAGGGCCAGAGACCCAGTACTTC,CASSKRAGPETQYF
.,TRBV10-2,TRBJ1-2,.,TGCGCCAGCAGTGTAACAGGGAAGGCCTTCGGCTACACCTTC,CASSVTGKAFGYTF
.,TRBV19,TRBJ1-3,.,TGTGCCAGTAGTAACGGACAACTCTCCTCTGGAAACACCATATATTTT,CASSNGQLSSGNTIYF
.,TRBV19,TRBJ2-1,TRBD2,TGTGCCAGTAGTACAGCCGGGACTATGACCTACAATGAGCAGTTCTTC,CASSTAGTMTYNEQFF
.,TRBV5-4,TRBJ2-6,.,TGTGCCAGCAGCTTGGCCGGCAGGGGTCTGGAGGCCAACGTCCTGACTTTC,CASSLAGRGLEANVLTF
once,TRBV10-3,TRBJ2-7,.,TGTGCCATCAGTGACGACAGGATTAACGAGCAGTACTTC,CAISDDRINEQYF
.,TRBV25-1,TRBJ2-6,TRBD1,TGTGCCAGCGGGGGACAGAGCTCTGGGGCCAACGTCCTGACTTTC,CASGGQSSGANVLTF
.,TRBV30,TRBJ1-5,.,TGTGCCTGGAGTGGGGGGCAGCATAGCAATCAGCCCCAGCATTTT,CAWSGGQHSNQPQHF
.,TRBV10-3,TRBJ2-3,.,TGTGCCATCAAAAGCACAGATACGCAGTATTTT,CAIKSTDTQYF
once,TRBV5-1,TRBJ2-3,TRBD1,TGCGCCAGCAGCTTACAGGGGGGAGAGGTCACAGATACGCAGTATTTT,CASSLQGGEVTDTQYF
.,TRBV4-2,TRBJ1-5,.,TGTGCCAGCAGCCAAGTAAATACAGGCCAGCCCCAGCATTTT,CASSQVNTGQPQHF
.,TRBV18,TRBJ2-7,.,TGTGCCAGCTCCCCGGGGGAATCCTACGAGCAGTACTTC,CASSPGESYEQYF